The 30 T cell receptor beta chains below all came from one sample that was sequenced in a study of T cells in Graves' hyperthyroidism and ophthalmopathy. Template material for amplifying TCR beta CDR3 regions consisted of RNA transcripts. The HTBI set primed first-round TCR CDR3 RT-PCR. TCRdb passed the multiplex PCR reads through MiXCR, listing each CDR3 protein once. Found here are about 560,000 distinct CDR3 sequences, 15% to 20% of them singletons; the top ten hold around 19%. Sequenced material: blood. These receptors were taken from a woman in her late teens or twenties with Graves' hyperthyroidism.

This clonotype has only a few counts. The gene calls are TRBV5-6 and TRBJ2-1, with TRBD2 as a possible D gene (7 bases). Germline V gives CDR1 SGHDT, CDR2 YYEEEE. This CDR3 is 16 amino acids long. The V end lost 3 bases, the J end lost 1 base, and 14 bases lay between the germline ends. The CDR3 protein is CASSYAGARSYNEQFF. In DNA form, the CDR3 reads TGTGCCAGCAGCTACGCGGGGGCTAGGTCCTACAATGAGCAGTTCTTC.

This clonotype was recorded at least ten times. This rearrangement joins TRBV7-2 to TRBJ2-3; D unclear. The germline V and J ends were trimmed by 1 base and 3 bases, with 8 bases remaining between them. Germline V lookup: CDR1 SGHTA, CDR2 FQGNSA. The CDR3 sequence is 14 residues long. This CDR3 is CASSLGARTDTQYF. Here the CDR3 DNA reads TGTGCCAGCAGCTTAGGGGCCAGGACAGATACGCAGTATTTT.

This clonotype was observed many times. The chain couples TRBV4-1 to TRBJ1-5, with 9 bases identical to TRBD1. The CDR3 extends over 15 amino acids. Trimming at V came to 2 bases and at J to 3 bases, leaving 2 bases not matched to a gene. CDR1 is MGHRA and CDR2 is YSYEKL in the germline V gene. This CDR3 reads CASSQWTGDNQPQHF. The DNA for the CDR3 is TGCGCCAGCAGCCAATGGACAGGGGACAATCAGCCCCAGCATTTT.

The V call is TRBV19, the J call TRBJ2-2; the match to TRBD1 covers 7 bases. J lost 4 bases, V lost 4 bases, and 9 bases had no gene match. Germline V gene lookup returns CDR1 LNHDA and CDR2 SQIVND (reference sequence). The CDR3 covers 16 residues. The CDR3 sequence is CASSTPLGTATGELFF. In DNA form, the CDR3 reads TGTGCCAGTAGTACCCCCCTTGGGACAGCCACCGGGGAGCTGTTTTTT.

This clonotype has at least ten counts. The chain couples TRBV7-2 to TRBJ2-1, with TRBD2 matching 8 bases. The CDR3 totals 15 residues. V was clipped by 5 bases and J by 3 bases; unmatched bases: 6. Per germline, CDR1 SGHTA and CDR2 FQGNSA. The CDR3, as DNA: TGTGCCAGCAGCCCGGCGGGAGGACACTACAATGAGCAGTTCTTC. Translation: CASSPAGGHYNEQFF.

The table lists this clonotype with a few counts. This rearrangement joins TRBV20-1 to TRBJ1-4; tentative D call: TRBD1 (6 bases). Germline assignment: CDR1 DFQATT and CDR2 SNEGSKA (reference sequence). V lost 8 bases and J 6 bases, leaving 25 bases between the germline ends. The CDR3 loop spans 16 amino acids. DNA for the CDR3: TGCAGTACCCGATTCCCCTTCAGGGGAGTTGATGAAAAACTGTTTTTT. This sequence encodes CSTRFPFRGVDEKLFF.

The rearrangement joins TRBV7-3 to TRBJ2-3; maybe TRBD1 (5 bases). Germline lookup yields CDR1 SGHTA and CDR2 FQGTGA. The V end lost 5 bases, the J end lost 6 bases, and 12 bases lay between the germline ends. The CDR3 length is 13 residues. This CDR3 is CASSPGHRDTQYF. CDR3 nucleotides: TGTGCCAGCAGCCCGGGCCACAGGGATACGCAGTATTTT.

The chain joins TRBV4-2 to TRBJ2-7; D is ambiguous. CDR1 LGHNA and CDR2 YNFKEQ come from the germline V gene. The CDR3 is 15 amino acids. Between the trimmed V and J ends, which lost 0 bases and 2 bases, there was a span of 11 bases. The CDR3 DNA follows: TGTGCCAGCAGCCAAGAAGAGCGAACTACCTACGAGCAGTACTTC. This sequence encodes CASSQEERTTYEQYF.

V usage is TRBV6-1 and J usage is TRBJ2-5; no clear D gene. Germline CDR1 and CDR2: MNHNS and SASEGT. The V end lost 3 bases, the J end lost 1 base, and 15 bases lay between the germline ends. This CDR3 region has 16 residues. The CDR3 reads CASSEGLGRTQETQYF. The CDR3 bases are TGTGCCAGCAGTGAGGGTTTGGGTCGGACCCAAGAGACCCAGTACTTC.

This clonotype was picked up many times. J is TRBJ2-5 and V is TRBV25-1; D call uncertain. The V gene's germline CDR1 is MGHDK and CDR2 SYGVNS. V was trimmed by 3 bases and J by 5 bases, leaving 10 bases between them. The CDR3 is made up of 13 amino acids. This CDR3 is CASSDPVVETQYF. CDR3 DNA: TGTGCCAGCAGTGATCCAGTCGTGGAGACCCAGTACTTC.

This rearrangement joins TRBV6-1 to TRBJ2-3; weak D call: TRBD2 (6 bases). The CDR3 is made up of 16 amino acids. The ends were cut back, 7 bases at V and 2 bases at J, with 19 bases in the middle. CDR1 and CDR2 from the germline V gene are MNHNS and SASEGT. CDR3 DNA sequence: TGTGCCAGCACCGCTCCCCCCGGGAGAGTCACAGATACGCAGTATTTT. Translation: CASTAPPGRVTDTQYF.

This CDR3 reads CASSKTTGSYGYTF. The DNA for the CDR3 is TGTGCCAGTAGCAAAACGACAGGAAGCTATGGCTACACCTTC. This chain uses TRBV19 with TRBJ1-2; possibly TRBD1 for D (6 bases). Germline CDR1 LNHDA, CDR2 SQIVND (reference sequence). Between the trimmed V and J ends, which lost 6 bases and 4 bases, there was a span of 15 bases. This CDR3 has 14 residues.

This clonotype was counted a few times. The CDR3 nucleotides are TGCAGTGCTAGTATAGGAGACAGGGGGTATCAGCCCCAGCATTTT. This codes for CSASIGDRGYQPQHF. The rearrangement links TRBV20-1 to TRBJ1-5; the match to TRBD1 covers 9 bases. Trimming took 3 bases from V and 5 from J; bases not matched to a gene: 8. The CDR3 has 15 amino acids. Germline V gene data show CDR1 as DFQATT and CDR2 as SNEGSKA (reference sequence).

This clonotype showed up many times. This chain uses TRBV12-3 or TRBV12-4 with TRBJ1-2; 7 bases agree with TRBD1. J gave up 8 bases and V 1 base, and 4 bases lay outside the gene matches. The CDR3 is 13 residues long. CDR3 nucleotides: TGTGCCAGCAGTTTAGTACAGGGGAAAGGCTACACCTTC. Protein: CASSLVQGKGYTF.

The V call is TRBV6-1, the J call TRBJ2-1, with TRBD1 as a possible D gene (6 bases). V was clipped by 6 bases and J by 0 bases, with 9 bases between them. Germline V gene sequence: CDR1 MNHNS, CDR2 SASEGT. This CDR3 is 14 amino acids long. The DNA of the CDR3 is TGTGCCAGCAGACTGGACAGCTCCTACAATGAGCAGTTCTTC. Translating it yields CASRLDSSYNEQFF.

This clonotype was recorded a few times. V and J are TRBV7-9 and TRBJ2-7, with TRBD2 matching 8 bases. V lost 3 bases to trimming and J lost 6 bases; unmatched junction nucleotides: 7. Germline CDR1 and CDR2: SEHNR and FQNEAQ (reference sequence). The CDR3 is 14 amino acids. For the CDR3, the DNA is TGTGCCAGCAGCTTTAGCGGGGCCCCTCTCGAGCAGTACTTC. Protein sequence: CASSFSGAPLEQYF. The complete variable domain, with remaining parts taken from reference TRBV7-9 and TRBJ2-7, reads DTGVSQNPRHKITKRGQNVTFRCDPISEHNRLYWYRQTLGQGPEFLTYFQNEAQLEKSRLLSDRFSAERPKGSFSTLEIQRTEQGDSAMYLCASSFSGAPLEQYFGPGTRLTVT.

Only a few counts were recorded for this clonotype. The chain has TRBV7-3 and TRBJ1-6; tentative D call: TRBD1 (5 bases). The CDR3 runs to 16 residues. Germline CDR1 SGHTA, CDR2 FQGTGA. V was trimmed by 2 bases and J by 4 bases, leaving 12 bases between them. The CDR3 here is CASSLPTTVYNSPLHF. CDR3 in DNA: TGTGCCAGCAGCTTACCGACGACAGTTTATAATTCACCCCTCCACTTT.

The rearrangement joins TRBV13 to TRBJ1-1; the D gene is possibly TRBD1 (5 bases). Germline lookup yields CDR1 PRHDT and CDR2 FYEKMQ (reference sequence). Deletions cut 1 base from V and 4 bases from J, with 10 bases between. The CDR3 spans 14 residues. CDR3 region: CASSLARATTEAFF. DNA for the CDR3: TGTGCCAGCAGCTTAGCCAGGGCGACCACTGAAGCTTTCTTT.

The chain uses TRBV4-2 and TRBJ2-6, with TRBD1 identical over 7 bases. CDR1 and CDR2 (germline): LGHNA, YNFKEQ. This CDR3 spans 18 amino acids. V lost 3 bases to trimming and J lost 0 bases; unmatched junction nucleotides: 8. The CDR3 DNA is TGTGCCAGCAGCCATCTGACAGGGCTCGGCTCTGGGGCCAACGTCCTGACTTTC. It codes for CASSHLTGLGSGANVLTF.

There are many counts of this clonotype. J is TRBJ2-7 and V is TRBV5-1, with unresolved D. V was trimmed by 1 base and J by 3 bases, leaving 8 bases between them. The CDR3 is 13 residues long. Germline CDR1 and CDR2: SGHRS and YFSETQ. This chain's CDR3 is CASSLSLIYEQYF. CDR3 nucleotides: TGCGCCAGCAGCTTGAGTCTAATCTACGAGCAGTACTTC.

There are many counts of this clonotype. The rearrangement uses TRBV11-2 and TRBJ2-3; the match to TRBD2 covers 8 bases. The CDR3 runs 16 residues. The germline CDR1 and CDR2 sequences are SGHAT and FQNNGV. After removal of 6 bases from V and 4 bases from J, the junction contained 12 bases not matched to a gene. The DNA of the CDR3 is TGTGCCAGCAGGCCGATCCCGGGACTAGACTCAGATACGCAGTATTTT. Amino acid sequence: CASRPIPGLDSDTQYF.

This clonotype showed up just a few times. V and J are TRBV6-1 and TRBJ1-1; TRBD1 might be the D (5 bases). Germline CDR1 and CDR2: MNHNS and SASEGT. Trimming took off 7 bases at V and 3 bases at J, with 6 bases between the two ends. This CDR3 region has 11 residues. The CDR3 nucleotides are TGTGCCAGCACACAGGACACTGAAGCTTTCTTT. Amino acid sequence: CASTQDTEAFF.

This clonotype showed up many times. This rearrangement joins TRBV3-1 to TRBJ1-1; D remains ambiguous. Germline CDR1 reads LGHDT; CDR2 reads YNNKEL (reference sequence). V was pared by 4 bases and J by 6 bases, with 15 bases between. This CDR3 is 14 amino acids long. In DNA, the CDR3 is TGTGCCAGCAGCCGTCTTGAGGGCGGCGCTGAAGCTTTCTTT. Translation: CASSRLEGGAEAFF.

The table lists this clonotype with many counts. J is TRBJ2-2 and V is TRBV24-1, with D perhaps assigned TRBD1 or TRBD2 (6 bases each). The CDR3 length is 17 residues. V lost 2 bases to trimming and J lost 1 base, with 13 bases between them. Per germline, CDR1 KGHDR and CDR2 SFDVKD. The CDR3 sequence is CATSDYGGLENTGELFF. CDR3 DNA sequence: TGTGCCACCAGTGATTATGGGGGGCTGGAGAACACCGGGGAGCTGTTTTTT.

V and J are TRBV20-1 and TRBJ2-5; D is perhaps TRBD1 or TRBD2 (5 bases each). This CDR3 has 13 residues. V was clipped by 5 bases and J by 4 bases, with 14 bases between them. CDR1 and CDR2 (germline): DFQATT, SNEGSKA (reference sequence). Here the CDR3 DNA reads TGCAGTGCTCCCACCCCGGGGCGAGAGACCCAGTACTTC. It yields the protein CSAPTPGRETQYF.

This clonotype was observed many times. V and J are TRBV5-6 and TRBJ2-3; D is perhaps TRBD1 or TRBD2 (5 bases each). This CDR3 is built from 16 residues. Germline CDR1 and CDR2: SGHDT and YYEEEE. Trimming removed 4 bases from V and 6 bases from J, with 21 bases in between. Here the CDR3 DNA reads TGTGCCAGCAGCCTACCGGGACCCCGCGATGGTGATACGCAGTATTTT. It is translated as CASSLPGPRDGDTQYF.

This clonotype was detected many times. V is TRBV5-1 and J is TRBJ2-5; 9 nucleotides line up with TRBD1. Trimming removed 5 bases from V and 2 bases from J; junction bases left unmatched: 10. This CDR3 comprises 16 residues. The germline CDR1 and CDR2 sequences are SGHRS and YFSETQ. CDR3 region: CASRVSGQGGQETQYF. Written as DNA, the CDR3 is TGCGCCAGCAGAGTCTCGGGACAGGGAGGTCAAGAGACCCAGTACTTC. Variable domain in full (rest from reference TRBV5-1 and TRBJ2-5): KAGVTQTPRYLIKTRGQQVTLSCSPISGHRSVSWYQQTPGQGLQFLFEYFSETQRNKGNFPGRFSGRQFSNSRSEMNVSTLELGDSALYLCASRVSGQGGQETQYFGPGTRLLVL.

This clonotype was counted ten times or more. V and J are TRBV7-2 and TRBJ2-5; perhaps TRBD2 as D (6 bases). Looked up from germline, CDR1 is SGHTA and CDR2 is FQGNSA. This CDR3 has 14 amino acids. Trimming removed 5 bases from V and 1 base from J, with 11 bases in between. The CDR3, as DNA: TGTGCCAGCAGCCTACCGGAGGGCCAAGAGACCCAGTACTTC. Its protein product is CASSLPEGQETQYF.

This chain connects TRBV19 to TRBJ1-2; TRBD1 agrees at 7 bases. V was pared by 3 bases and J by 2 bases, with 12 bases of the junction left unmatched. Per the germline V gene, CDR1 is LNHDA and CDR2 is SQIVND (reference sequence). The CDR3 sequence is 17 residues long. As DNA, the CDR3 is TGTGCCAGTAGTATTAACTTGTACAGGGGCATAAACTATGGCTACACCTTC. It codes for CASSINLYRGINYGYTF.

As DNA, the CDR3 is TGTGCCAGCAGCCGCACAGGACTATCCTACGAGCAGTACTTC. Encoded protein: CASSRTGLSYEQYF. This chain joins TRBV3-1 and TRBJ2-7, with D possibly being TRBD2 (6 bases). The CDR3 extends over 14 amino acids. V was cut by 4 bases and J by 1 base, with 11 bases left in between. Germline CDR1 and CDR2: LGHDT and YNNKEL (reference sequence).